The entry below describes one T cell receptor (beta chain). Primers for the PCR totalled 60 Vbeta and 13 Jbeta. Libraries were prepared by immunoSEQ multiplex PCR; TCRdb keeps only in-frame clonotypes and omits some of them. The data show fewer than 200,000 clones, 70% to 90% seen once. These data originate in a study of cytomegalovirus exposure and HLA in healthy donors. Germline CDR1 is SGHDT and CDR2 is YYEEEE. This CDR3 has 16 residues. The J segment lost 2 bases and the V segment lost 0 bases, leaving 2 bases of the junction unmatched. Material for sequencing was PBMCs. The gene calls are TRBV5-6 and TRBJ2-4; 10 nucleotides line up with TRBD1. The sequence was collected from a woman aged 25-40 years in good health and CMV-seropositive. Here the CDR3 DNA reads TGTGCCAGCAGCTTGGGACAGGGGGCGACCAAAAACATTCAGTACTTC. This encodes CASSLGQGATKNIQYF.